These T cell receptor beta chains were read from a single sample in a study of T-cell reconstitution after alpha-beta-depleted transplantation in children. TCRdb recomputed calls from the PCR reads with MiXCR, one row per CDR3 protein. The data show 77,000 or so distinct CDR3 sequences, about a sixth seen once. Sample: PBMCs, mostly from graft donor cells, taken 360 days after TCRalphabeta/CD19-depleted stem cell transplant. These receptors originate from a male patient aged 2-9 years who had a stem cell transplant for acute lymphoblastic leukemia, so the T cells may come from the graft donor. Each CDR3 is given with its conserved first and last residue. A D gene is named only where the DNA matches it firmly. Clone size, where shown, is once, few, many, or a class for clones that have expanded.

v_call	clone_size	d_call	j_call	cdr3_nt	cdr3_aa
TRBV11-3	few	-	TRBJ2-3	TGTGCCAGCAGCTTCGGTAGCGGGACAGGTGATACGCAGTATTTT	CASSFGSGTGDTQYF
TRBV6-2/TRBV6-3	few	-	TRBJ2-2	TGTGCCAGCAGTTACCCGTCCACCGGGGAGCTGTTTTTT	CASSYPSTGELFF
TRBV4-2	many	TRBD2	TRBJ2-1	TGTGCCAGCAGCCAGGGAAAAAGAGGACTAGACCGGAATGAGCAGTTCTTC	CASSQGKRGLDRNEQFF
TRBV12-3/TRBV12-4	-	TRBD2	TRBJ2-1	TGTGCCAGCAGGTATATTCGCGGGACTAGCGAAAACAATGAGCAGTTCTTC	CASRYIRGTSENNEQFF
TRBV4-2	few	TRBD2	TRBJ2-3	TGTGCCAGCAGCCAAGGGTTAGCGGGAAACACAGATACGCAGTATTTT	CASSQGLAGNTDTQYF
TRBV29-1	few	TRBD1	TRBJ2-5	TGCAGCGTTGCGGGACAGGGACAAGAGACCCAGTACTTC	CSVAGQGQETQYF
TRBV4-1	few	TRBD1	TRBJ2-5	TGCGCCAGCAGCCAAGATCGGACAGGCCAAGAGACCCAGTACTTC	CASSQDRTGQETQYF
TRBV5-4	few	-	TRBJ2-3	TGTGCCAGCAGCTTTGGGCGACCCTCTAGCACAGATACGCAGTATTTT	CASSFGRPSSTDTQYF
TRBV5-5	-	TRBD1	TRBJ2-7	TGTGCCAGCAGCGTCCGGGACAGGGGCTACGAGCAGTACTTC	CASSVRDRGYEQYF
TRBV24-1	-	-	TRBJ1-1	TGTGCCCACTATTCCTGGGAAGCTATCTTT	CAHYSWEAIF
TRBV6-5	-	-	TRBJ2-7	TGTGCCAGCAGTTACTCAGTAAAAGGGTCCTACGAGCAGTACTTC	CASSYSVKGSYEQYF
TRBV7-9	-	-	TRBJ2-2	TGTGCCAGCAGCTTAGTAATGTTGGGGGCCGGGGAGCTGTTTTTT	CASSLVMLGAGELFF
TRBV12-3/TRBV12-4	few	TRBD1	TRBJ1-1	TGTGCCAGCAGTTATCTCCGGGACAGGGCGATAACTTTCTTT	CASSYLRDRAITFF
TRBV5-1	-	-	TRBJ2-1	TGCGCCAGCAGCGTTAGCTTGGGTGAGCAGTTCTTC	CASSVSLGEQFF
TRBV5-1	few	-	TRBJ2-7	TGCGCCAGCAGCTTGCAACAGGGCCTCTACGAGCAGTACTTC	CASSLQQGLYEQYF
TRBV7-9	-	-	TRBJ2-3	TGTGCCAGCAGCTTAATGCGGGCGCGAGATACGCAGTATTTT	CASSLMRARDTQYF
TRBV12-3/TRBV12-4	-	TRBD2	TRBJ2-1	TGTGCCAGCAGTTTTCGGGGCCGCGGGCTAGCGGACCCTGTGCAGTTCTTC	CASSFRGRGLADPVQFF
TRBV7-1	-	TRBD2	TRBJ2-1	TGTGCCAGCAGCTCTATTGGCGGGAGTGATTCCTACAATGAGCAGTTCTTC	CASSSIGGSDSYNEQFF
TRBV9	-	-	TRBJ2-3	TGTGCCACCTCCCTCGACAGCACAGATACGCAGTATTTT	CATSLDSTDTQYF
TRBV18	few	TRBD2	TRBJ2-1	TGTGCCAGCTCACCACTTCTAGCGGGAGGGTGGACTTTCTACAATGAGCAGTTCTTC	CASSPLLAGGWTFYNEQFF
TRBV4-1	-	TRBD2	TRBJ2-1	TGCGCCAGCAGCCGACTAGCGGTTCCATACAATGAGCAGTTCTTC	CASSRLAVPYNEQFF
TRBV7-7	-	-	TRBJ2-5	TGTGCTAGCAGCCAAGGTGGCAGGGAAGTAGAGACCCAGTACTTC	CASSQGGREVETQYF
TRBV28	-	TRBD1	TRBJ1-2	TGTGCCAGCTTTCCGGCCGGGACAGGGTATTCCTATGGCTACACCTTC	CASFPAGTGYSYGYTF
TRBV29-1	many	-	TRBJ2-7	TGCAGCGTTGTTCAGAGGTCCTACGAGCAGTACTTC	CSVVQRSYEQYF
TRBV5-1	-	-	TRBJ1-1	TGCGCCAGCAGCTTGGCGGTGACGGGAACTGAAGCTTTCTTT	CASSLAVTGTEAFF
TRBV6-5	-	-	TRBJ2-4	TGTGCCAGCAGTTTAACGCCGGGACCTCAATTTCAAAACATTCAGTACTTC	CASSLTPGPQFQNIQYF
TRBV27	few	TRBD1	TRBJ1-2	TGTGCCAGCAGTTTTCGGAGGGGACAGGGCTATGGCTACACCTTC	CASSFRRGQGYGYTF
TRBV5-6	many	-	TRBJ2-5	TGTGCCAGCAGCCGCGTGGCAGGGTCGGAGACCCAGTACTTC	CASSRVAGSETQYF
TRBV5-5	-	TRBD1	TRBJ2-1	TGTGCCAGCAGCTTCGGACAGGGTAGTTTCTATAATGAGCAGTTCTTC	CASSFGQGSFYNEQFF
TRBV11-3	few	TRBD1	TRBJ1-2	TGTGCCAGCAGCCACAGGGGAACGTCGGGTGGCTACACCTTC	CASSHRGTSGGYTF
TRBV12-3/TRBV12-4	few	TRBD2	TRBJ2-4	TGTGCCAGCAGTCCACACGGGACTAGCGGGAGAGACATTCAGTACTTC	CASSPHGTSGRDIQYF
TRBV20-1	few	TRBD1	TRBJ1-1	TGCAGTGCTAGGGACAGGGGAGGAGGGACTGAAGCTTTCTTT	CSARDRGGGTEAFF
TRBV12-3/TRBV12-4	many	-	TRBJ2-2	TGTGCCAGCAGTTTACGGACACCGAACACCGGGGAGCTGTTTTTT	CASSLRTPNTGELFF
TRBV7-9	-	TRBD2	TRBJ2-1	TGTGCCAGCAGCCTAGCGGTCTACAATGAGCAGTTCTTC	CASSLAVYNEQFF
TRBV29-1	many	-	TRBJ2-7	TGCAGCGTTGAAGATCTGGGCTACGAGCAGTACTTC	CSVEDLGYEQYF
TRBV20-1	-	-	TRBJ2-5	TGCAGTGCTAGAAAAGAGACCCAGTACTTC	CSARKETQYF
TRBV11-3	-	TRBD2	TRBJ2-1	TGTGCCAGCAGCTTAGTCACTAGCGGGGACAATGAGCAGTTCTTC	CASSLVTSGDNEQFF
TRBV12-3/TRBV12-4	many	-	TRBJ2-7	TGTGCCAGCAGTTTCCGGACATGGAACGAGCAGTACTTC	CASSFRTWNEQYF
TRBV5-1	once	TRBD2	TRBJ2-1	TGCGCCAGCAGCTTGCTCCCGGGACTAGCCCAAAGAGAGCAGTTCTTC	CASSLLPGLAQREQFF
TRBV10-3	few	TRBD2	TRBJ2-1	TGTGCCATCAGTGGGACTAGCGGGAGAGGCAATGAGCAGTTCTTC	CAISGTSGRGNEQFF
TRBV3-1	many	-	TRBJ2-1	TGTGCCAGCAGCTTGGGGGGACTTCGAGTAGGTGAGCAGTTCTTC	CASSLGGLRVGEQFF
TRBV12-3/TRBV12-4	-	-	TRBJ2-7	TGTGCCAGCAGAACGGGGGTCTCCTACGAGCAGTACTTC	CASRTGVSYEQYF
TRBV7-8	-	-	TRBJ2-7	TGTGCCAGCAGCTTTTTTATAGGGTACGAGCAGTACTTC	CASSFFIGYEQYF
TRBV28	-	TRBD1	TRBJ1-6	TGTGCCAGCAGTCCCCAGGGACAGGGAACGGGGGCCTATAATTCACCCCTCCACTTT	CASSPQGQGTGAYNSPLHF
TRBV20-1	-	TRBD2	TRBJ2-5	TGCAGTGCTAAGAACAGAGGGGAGGGAGAGACCCAGTACTTC	CSAKNRGEGETQYF
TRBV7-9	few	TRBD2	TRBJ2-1	TGTGCCAGCAGCTCCCGCCAGCGGGAGCCCAATGAGCAGTTCTTC	CASSSRQREPNEQFF
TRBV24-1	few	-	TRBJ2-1	TGTGCCACCAGAGGTGGGATATACAATGAGCAGTTCTTC	CATRGGIYNEQFF
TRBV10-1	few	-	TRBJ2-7	TGCGCCAGCAGTGAGTCTGCATCTTTGGGAGGAGGTTACGAGCAGTACTTC	CASSESASLGGGYEQYF
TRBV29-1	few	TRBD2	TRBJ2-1	TGCAGCGTCGGACTAGCGGGAGGCTACAATGAGCAGTTCTTC	CSVGLAGGYNEQFF
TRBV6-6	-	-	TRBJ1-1	TGTGCCAGCAGTGGACCTTACACTGAAGCTTTCTTT	CASSGPYTEAFF
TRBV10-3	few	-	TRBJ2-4	TGTGCCATCAGCGCGGGACTAGCCAAAAACATTCAGTACTTC	CAISAGLAKNIQYF
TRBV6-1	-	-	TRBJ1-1	TGTGCCAGCAGTGCGGGACCCAAGAACACTGAAGCTTTCTTT	CASSAGPKNTEAFF
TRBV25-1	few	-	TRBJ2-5	TGTGCCAGCAGTGATCCTCGATCAGGCAGGGATGGTACAGAGACCCAGTACTTC	CASSDPRSGRDGTETQYF
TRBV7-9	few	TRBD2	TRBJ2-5	TGTGCCAGCAGCTTAGCCACGACTAGCGGGACGGAAGAGACCCAGTACTTC	CASSLATTSGTEETQYF
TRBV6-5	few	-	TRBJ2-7	TGTGCCAGCAGTTACTCGGGGCAGAACGAGCAGTACTTC	CASSYSGQNEQYF
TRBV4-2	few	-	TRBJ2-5	TGTGCCAGCAGCCAAGCCGGTGTTGGGAGGTACCAAGAGACCCAGTACTTC	CASSQAGVGRYQETQYF
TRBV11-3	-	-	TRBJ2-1	TGTGCCAGCGTCAGAACGCCTTCCTACAATGAGCAGTTCTTC	CASVRTPSYNEQFF
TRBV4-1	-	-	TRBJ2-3	TGCGCCAGCAGCCAAGTCGGCGGCAGCACAGATACGCAGTATTTT	CASSQVGGSTDTQYF
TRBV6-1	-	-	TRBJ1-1	TGTGCCAGCAGCGGGACCAGGAGGAACACTGAAGCTTTCTTT	CASSGTRRNTEAFF
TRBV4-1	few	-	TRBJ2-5	TGCGCCAGCAGCCAAGGGACTCCCGCGAAGACCCAGTACTTC	CASSQGTPAKTQYF